A single TCR beta chain is shown here with its context. Its antigen is undetermined. Assay used: immunoSEQ multiplex PCR; TCRdb lists only in-frame clones, some missing. The table has 8,500 to 13,000 clones, 65% to 80% seen once. From germline, CDR1 is LNHNV and CDR2 YYDKDF (reference sequence). V was pared by 1 base and J by 5 bases, with 6 bases of the junction left unmatched. The CDR3 consists of 16 residues. This sample was taken from a study of somatic mutations in cytotoxic T cells in rheumatoid arthritis. Study-wide background: Right after diagnosis, and before any treatment had started, patient peripheral blood (over 28 ml EDTA) was drawn.

Study-level results: The study found no significant difference in CD8+ T-cell clonality between rheumatoid arthritis patients and age-matched healthy controls.

The rearrangement links TRBV15 to TRBJ2-5; TRBD1 agrees at 11 bases. The sample taken for sequencing was CD8+ T cells sorted from blood. The clonotype originates from an adult with rheumatoid arthritis. The chain's CDR3 is CATSRGRTGGRETQYF. The CDR3 DNA reads as TGTGCCACCAGCAGAGGGCGGACAGGGGGCAGGGAGACCCAGTACTTC.